This TCR beta chain was obtained from a study of Ad26.COV2.S vaccination and SARS-CoV-2 variants. Findings and caveats of the study: From the TCR breadth and depth analyses, total T cell responses may have been underestimated.

Sequencing was performed with immunoSEQ multiplex PCR; in TCRdb, only in-frame clones are kept and a portion is missing. Found here are around 450,000 clones, about 91% of them singletons; the top ten hold over 2%. The treatment is: some 20 received Ad26.COV2.S at low or high dose, single or two shots; 5 received placebo; per-sample allocation not given. Sample collection was performed on day 63 after the first vaccine or placebo injection. Note on this clone: As yet, its antigen is unknown.

J lost 4 bases, V lost 1 base, and 1 base had no gene match. This CDR3 has 13 amino acids. Germline lookup yields CDR1 PRHDT and CDR2 FYEKMQ (reference sequence). The receptor's source is a person aged 18 to 59 who received the Ad26.COV2.S COVID-19 vaccine or a placebo. The sequences come from peripheral blood, collected in a trial of Ad26.COV2.S vaccine versus placebo. The chain is built from TRBV13 and TRBJ2-7; 7 positions agree with TRBD1. CDR3 nucleotide sequence: TGTGCCAGCAGCTTAGAGGGGGCGTACGAGCAGTACTTC. Protein product: CASSLEGAYEQYF.